These 15 T cell receptor beta chains came from one sample sequenced in a study of T cell responses to AZD1222 COVID-19 vaccine. Sequencing used immunoSEQ multiplex PCR; TCRdb keeps in-frame clones, though not all of them. In the table there are some 120,000 clones, 75% to 90% of which are singletons. The material was peripheral blood, obtained on day 0 of AZD1222 vaccination. These receptors were collected from an adult in good health.

This clone appeared a few times. The chain joins TRBV4-1 to TRBJ2-5; D remains ambiguous. The CDR3 loop spans 11 amino acids. Germline CDR1 reads MGHRA; CDR2 reads YSYEKL. Between the trimmed V and J ends, which lost 4 bases and 5 bases, there was a span of 5 bases. The CDR3: CASSPTETQYF. The CDR3 DNA is TGCGCCAGCAGCCCTACCGAGACCCAGTACTTC.

This rearrangement joins TRBV10-3 to TRBJ2-3; possible D gene TRBD1, 5 bases. The CDR3 has 13 amino acids. The germline CDR1 and CDR2 sequences are ENHRY and SYGVKD. V dropped 3 bases and J dropped 6 bases, with 10 bases sitting between them. The CDR3 region has the DNA TGTGCCATCAGTGACGTAGGGGTGGATACGCAGTATTTT. As protein: CAISDVGVDTQYF.

The chain links TRBV4-3 to TRBJ2-3; no clear D. This CDR3 has 16 residues. Trimming removed 3 bases from V and 4 bases from J, with 17 bases in between. CDR1 is LGHNA, CDR2 YSLEER, per germline. The CDR3 loop is CASSQGSSFLSDTQYF. Written as DNA, the CDR3 is TGCGCCAGCAGCCAGGGTTCTAGTTTTTTGTCAGATACGCAGTATTTT.

The chain carries TRBV6-5 and TRBJ2-2, with D perhaps TRBD2 (7 bases). Trimming removed 7 bases at V and 2 bases at J, with 14 bases between. Germline V CDR1 and CDR2: MNHEY, SVGAGI. This CDR3 contains 15 residues. This chain's CDR3 is CASKPRGQNTGELFF. The CDR3 bases are TGTGCCAGCAAACCGCGGGGGCAAAACACCGGGGAGCTGTTTTTT.

The chain uses TRBV7-2 and TRBJ2-2, with a weak D call TRBD2 (6 bases). The length of the CDR3 is 14 residues. Trimming took off 5 bases at V and 5 bases at J, with 12 bases between the two ends. Germline CDR1 is SGHTA and CDR2 is FQGNSA. CDR3 DNA sequence: TGTGCCAGCAGCGCCGGGGGATCGACCGGGGAGCTGTTTTTT. Its translation is CASSAGGSTGELFF.

This clone was observed once. The chain uses TRBV4-3 and TRBJ2-1; D might be TRBD2 (5 bases). CDR1 LGHNA and CDR2 YSLEER come from the germline V gene. Trimming left V 3 bases short and J 0 bases short, with 12 bases between. The CDR3 is 16 residues long. The CDR3 nucleotides are TGCGCCAGCAGCCAGACTTCGGGGTCCTCCTACAATGAGCAGTTCTTC. This sequence encodes CASSQTSGSSYNEQFF.

This rearrangement joins TRBV21-1 to TRBJ1-4; whether TRBD1, the table's D call, matches the DNA was not checked. TRBV21-1 is a known pseudogene. The CDR3 sequence is 15 residues long. In DNA form, the CDR3 reads TGTGCCAGCAGCAACGTGGCAGGGGCGCAGGAAAAACTGTTTTTT. This encodes CASSNVAGAQEKLFF.

This rearrangement joins TRBV24-1 to TRBJ1-4; 10 bases agree with TRBD1. The CDR3 has 16 amino acids. Germline lookup yields CDR1 KGHDR and CDR2 SFDVKD. The trim removed 4 bases at V and 8 bases at J, leaving 9 bases unmatched. The CDR3 reads CATSDVRTGGSEKLFF. The DNA of the CDR3 is TGTGCCACCAGTGACGTGCGGACAGGGGGGAGCGAAAAACTGTTTTTT.

V usage is TRBV2 and J usage is TRBJ1-2, with D possibly TRBD1 on 6 matching bases. The V gene's germline CDR1 is SNHLY and CDR2 FYNNEI. Trimming pared 4 bases from V and 5 bases from J, leaving 14 bases between. CDR3 size: 14 residues. The CDR3 bases are TGTGCCAGCAGTGGAACAGGGAGAGGATATGGCTACACCTTC. Translating it yields CASSGTGRGYGYTF.

Details on this clone: At one boundary the junction diverges from the germline segment, which might be a read error. CDR3 in amino acids: CASSQGRGGVWVF. CDR3 in DNA: TGTGCCAGCAGCCAAGGTCGAGGCGGGGTCTGGGTCTTC. The gene calls are TRBV3-1 (or the pseudogene TRBV3-2) and TRBJ2-1, with TRBD2 as a possible D gene (6 bases). The germline gives CDR1 LGHDT, CDR2 YNNKEL (reference sequence). This CDR3 spans 13 amino acids.

This chain connects TRBV12-3 or TRBV12-4 to TRBJ1-3, with D uncertain. This CDR3 region has 12 residues. Trimming took 7 bases from V and 9 from J, leaving 13 bases between them. The CDR3 bases are TGTGCCAGCACCCCTCCGTGGGGCACCATATATTTT. It translates to CASTPPWGTIYF.

The V gene is TRBV24-1, the J gene TRBJ2-1, with TRBD2 matching over 13 bases. The CDR3 sequence is 15 residues long. V lost 4 bases and J lost 8; bases outside the gene matches: 4. The germline CDR1 and CDR2 sequences are KGHDR and SFDVKD. CDR3 DNA sequence: TGTGCCACCAGTGAACCTACTAGCGGGAGGGATGAGCAGTTCTTC. It codes for CATSEPTSGRDEQFF.

The genes are TRBV11-3 and TRBJ1-1, with D maybe TRBD1 (6 bases). The CDR3 is 15 amino acids. Germline assignment: CDR1 SGHNT and CDR2 YENEEA. V shed 1 base and J shed 3 bases, with 12 bases lying between them. The CDR3 DNA reads as TGTGCCAGCAGCTTAGGCGGAGGGGGGTACACTGAAGCTTTCTTT. Its protein is CASSLGGGGYTEAFF. The full variable domain, completed using reference TRBV11-3 and TRBJ1-1, is EAGVVQSPRYKIIEKKQPVAFWCNPISGHNTLYWYLQNLGQGPELLIRYENEEAVDDSQLPKDRFSAERLKGVDSTLKIQPAELGDSAVYLCASSLGGGGYTEAFFGQGTRLTVV.

This chain uses TRBV28 with TRBJ2-7; the D is unclear. The CDR3 totals 15 residues. Trimming shortened V by 4 bases and J by 0 bases, and 13 bases separated the two germline ends. The germline V gene has CDR1 MDHEN and CDR2 SYDVKM. The CDR3 is CASSSRAESSYEQYF. The CDR3 region has the DNA TGTGCCAGCAGTTCCCGGGCAGAGAGCTCCTACGAGCAGTACTTC.

The chain recombines TRBV10-2 with TRBJ1-3; D not certain. CDR1 and CDR2 from the germline V gene are WSHSY and SAAADI. V was clipped by 0 bases and J by 0 bases, with 9 bases between them. The CDR3 extends over 16 amino acids. CDR3 DNA: TGCGCCAGCAGTGAGTCTGGAGGCAACTCTGGAAACACCATATATTTT. This gives the protein CASSESGGNSGNTIYF.